The next 14 T cell receptor beta chains were all read from a single sample in a study of monozygotic twins with inflammatory bowel disease. Using the 5' RACE reads, TCRdb records one entry per CDR3 protein without DNA. The table lists approximately 400,000 distinct CDR3 sequences. Sequenced material: blood. Every receptor here comes from a human donor with ulcerative colitis or Crohn's disease, or a healthy co-twin of an affected twin (not recorded which).

The J gene is TRBJ2-7, the V gene TRBV7-2; TCRdb returns TRBD2, unconfirmable since there is no DNA. Germline values: CDR1 SGHTA, CDR2 FQGNSA. This CDR3 region has 15 residues. Here the CDR3 reads CASSDGTLSSYEQYF.

The chain links TRBV7-9 to TRBJ1-2. CDR3 length: 12 amino acids. Germline V CDR1 and CDR2: SEHNR, FQNEAQ (reference sequence). CDR3 protein: CATYGTPDGYTF.

The chain has TRBV12-3 or TRBV12-4 and TRBJ2-7; absent DNA, TCRdb's TRBD1 call cannot be checked. This CDR3 spans 14 amino acids. CDR3 region: CASTSGQGSYEQYF.

The V call is TRBV30, the J call TRBJ1-1. The CDR3 spans 13 residues. Looked up from germline, CDR1 is GTSNPN and CDR2 is SVGIG (reference sequence). This CDR3 reads CAWSIHPNTEAFF.

This chain joins TRBV9 and TRBJ2-3; no DNA is available, so the TRBD2 call from TCRdb remains unchecked. The CDR3 consists of 17 residues. Germline V lookup: CDR1 SGDLS, CDR2 YYNGEE. This CDR3 reads CASSARTSGSSSDTQNF. Drawing the rest from reference TRBV9 and TRBJ2-3, the complete variable domain is DSGVTQTPKHLITATGQRVTLRCSPRSGDLSVYWYQQSLDQGLQFLIQYYNGEERAKGNILERFSAQQFPDLHSELNLSSLELGDSALYFCASSARTSGSSSDTQNFGPGTRLTVL.

The chain joins TRBV7-2 to TRBJ1-2; with no DNA, the TCRdb D assignment of TRBD1 cannot be verified. Germline CDR1 SGHTA, CDR2 FQGNSA. CDR3 size: 12 residues. CDR3 residues: CASSLWDSGYTF.

The chain is built from TRBV29-1 and TRBJ2-3; TCRdb returns TRBD1, unconfirmable since there is no DNA. Germline-derived CDR1 and CDR2 are SQVTM and ANQGSEA. There are 13 residues in the CDR3. The CDR3 protein is CSGGQVATDTQYF.

The chain joins TRBV12-3 or TRBV12-4 to TRBJ2-1; without DNA, the TCRdb call of TRBD1 cannot be checked. This CDR3 has 15 amino acids. The CDR3 protein is CASNGRGSRHNEQFF.

V is TRBV11-2 and J is TRBJ1-6. The CDR3 is made up of 13 amino acids. Germline lookup yields CDR1 SGHAT and CDR2 FQNNGV. CDR3 in amino acids: CASSRDYNSPLHF.

The chain uses TRBV20-1 and TRBJ2-3. CDR1 is DFQATT, CDR2 SNEGSKA, per germline (reference sequence). The CDR3 runs to 13 residues. The CDR3 reads CSASTSSTDTQYF.

V gene TRBV7-6 combines with J gene TRBJ1-5. Germline CDR1 and CDR2: SGHVS and FNYEAQ. The CDR3 has 13 residues. The chain's CDR3 is CASSLAVTQPQHF.

This chain connects TRBV3-1 to TRBJ1-2. Germline loops: CDR1 LGHDT, CDR2 YNNKEL (reference sequence). The CDR3 covers 14 residues. The chain's CDR3 is CASRQAGANYGYTF.

The chain uses TRBV5-1 and TRBJ2-3; the D call from TCRdb, TRBD1, cannot be confirmed without DNA. The CDR3 spans 16 residues. Germline loops: CDR1 SGHRS, CDR2 YFSETQ. The CDR3 is CASRARIGQGADTQYF.

V gene TRBV30 combines with J gene TRBJ2-5; TCRdb's D call of TRBD1 is untestable without DNA. This CDR3 has 15 amino acids. Germline-derived CDR1 and CDR2 are GTSNPN and SVGIG (reference sequence). CDR3 in amino acids: CAWSTNREHRETQYF.